A selection of T cell receptor beta chains follows, all from one sample in a study of blood T cell repertoires in COVID-19. Sequencing was performed with immunoSEQ multiplex PCR; in TCRdb, only in-frame clones are kept and a portion is missing. Here the sample spans about 70,000 clones, roughly 80% being singletons. Sequences were obtained from peripheral blood. All receptors come from a man between 25 and 39 years old with COVID-19, enrolled during active disease. CDR3s include the opening cysteine and the closing phenylalanine or tryptophan. A D gene is named only where the DNA matches it firmly. Clone sizes are given selectively: once, few, many, or a class where the clone is expanded.

abundance: .
v_gene: TRBV10-1
d_gene: TRBD2
j_gene: TRBJ2-1
CDR3nt: TGCGCCAGCAGTGCCGGACTAGCGGGAGCCAATGAGCAGTTCTTC
CDR3aa: CASSAGLAGANEQFF

abundance: few
v_gene: TRBV4-2
d_gene: TRBD2
j_gene: TRBJ2-7
CDR3nt: TGTGCCAGCAGCCAGACTAGCGGGAGGGAGTACGAGCAGTACTTC
CDR3aa: CASSQTSGREYEQYF

abundance: .
v_gene: TRBV27
d_gene: TRBD1
j_gene: TRBJ1-1
CDR3nt: TGTGCCAGCAGTTTATCAAACACAGGGGCACCACAAGCTTTCTTT
CDR3aa: CASSLSNTGAPQAFF

abundance: .
v_gene: TRBV10-3
d_gene: .
j_gene: TRBJ2-3
CDR3nt: TGTGCCATCGCTGGAGGGGATCCGGGGCGAGATACGCAGTATTTT
CDR3aa: CAIAGGDPGRDTQYF

abundance: few
v_gene: TRBV28
d_gene: .
j_gene: TRBJ1-4
CDR3nt: TGTGCCAGCAGCGCCCTATCAGGTGCAACTAATGAAAAACTGTTTTTT
CDR3aa: CASSALSGATNEKLFF

abundance: .
v_gene: TRBV9
d_gene: .
j_gene: TRBJ1-2
CDR3nt: TGTGCCAGCAGCGGATCCGGGATCTATGGCTACACCTTC
CDR3aa: CASSGSGIYGYTF

abundance: once
v_gene: TRBV4-2
d_gene: TRBD2
j_gene: TRBJ2-2
CDR3nt: TGTGCCAGCAGCCAAGGTGGCGGGAGGGCCGGAACCGGGGAGCTGTTTTTT
CDR3aa: CASSQGGGRAGTGELFF

abundance: .
v_gene: TRBV11-1
d_gene: TRBD1
j_gene: TRBJ1-4
CDR3nt: TGTGCCAGCAGCGAGACAGGGGAGACTAATGAAAAACTGTTTTTT
CDR3aa: CASSETGETNEKLFF

abundance: .
v_gene: TRBV11-2
d_gene: .
j_gene: TRBJ2-5
CDR3nt: TGTGCCAGCAGCTTAGATCGTTTGCAGGGCCCGCAAGAGACCCAGTACTTC
CDR3aa: CASSLDRLQGPQETQYF

abundance: .
v_gene: TRBV6-5
d_gene: TRBD2
j_gene: TRBJ2-5
CDR3nt: TGTGCCAGTATCTTAAGGTCGGGGGGAACAGAGACCCAGTACTTC
CDR3aa: CASILRSGGTETQYF

abundance: .
v_gene: TRBV7-8
d_gene: .
j_gene: TRBJ2-3
CDR3nt: TGTGCCAGCAGCCAACTCCGGAAAGGGGGCACAGATACGCAGTATTTT
CDR3aa: CASSQLRKGGTDTQYF

abundance: .
v_gene: TRBV29-1
d_gene: TRBD1
j_gene: TRBJ1-1
CDR3nt: TGCAGCGTTCCACCGGGACAGGGCGCGGCTGAAGCTTTCTTT
CDR3aa: CSVPPGQGAAEAFF

abundance: .
v_gene: TRBV6-5
d_gene: .
j_gene: TRBJ2-1
CDR3nt: TGTGCCAGCAGTTATTTGGCTAGTTCCTCCAATGAGCAGTTCTTC
CDR3aa: CASSYLASSSNEQFF

abundance: .
v_gene: TRBV9
d_gene: TRBD1
j_gene: TRBJ2-7
CDR3nt: TGTGCCAGCAGCGTAGAGTTGGGACAGGGTATATACGAGCAGTACTTC
CDR3aa: CASSVELGQGIYEQYF

abundance: .
v_gene: TRBV19
d_gene: .
j_gene: TRBJ1-1
CDR3nt: TGTGCCAGTAGTCCCCAGAACACTGAAGCTTTCTTT
CDR3aa: CASSPQNTEAFF

abundance: .
v_gene: TRBV9
d_gene: TRBD2
j_gene: TRBJ2-1
CDR3nt: TGTGCCAGCAGCGTAGCGGCTAGCGGGAGGAGCTACAATGAGCAGTTCTTC
CDR3aa: CASSVAASGRSYNEQFF

abundance: .
v_gene: TRBV7-7
d_gene: TRBD2
j_gene: TRBJ2-1
CDR3nt: TGTGCTAGCAGCAGGGGGACTAGCGGGAGAGTAAATGAGCAGTTCTTC
CDR3aa: CASSRGTSGRVNEQFF

abundance: once
v_gene: TRBV15
d_gene: .
j_gene: TRBJ1-1
CDR3nt: TGTGCCACCAGCAGAGATCTCGGACAGAGGACCGGTGCTTTCTTT
CDR3aa: CATSRDLGQRTGAFF

abundance: .
v_gene: TRBV7-2
d_gene: TRBD1
j_gene: TRBJ2-7
CDR3nt: TGTGCCAGCAGCCAAAACCGGGACAGGGCGAGCGAGCAGTACTTC
CDR3aa: CASSQNRDRASEQYF

abundance: .
v_gene: TRBV5-1
d_gene: .
j_gene: TRBJ1-1
CDR3nt: TGCGCCAGCAGCTTACTGGGACAGAACACTGAAGCTTTCTTT
CDR3aa: CASSLLGQNTEAFF

abundance: .
v_gene: TRBV21-1
d_gene: .
j_gene: TRBJ2-5
CDR3nt: TGTGCCAGCAGCAGGGCTCCCGGGACAGGGAACGTTGAGACCCAGTACTTC
CDR3aa: CASSRAPGTGNVETQYF

abundance: .
v_gene: TRBV28
d_gene: .
j_gene: TRBJ1-3
CDR3nt: TGTGCCAGCAGTCGGAGCCCAGTCTCTGGAAACACCATATATTTT
CDR3aa: CASSRSPVSGNTIYF

abundance: .
v_gene: TRBV9
d_gene: TRBD1
j_gene: TRBJ1-3
CDR3nt: TGTGCCAGCAGCCTGGGACAGGGGGTCAACACCATATATTTT
CDR3aa: CASSLGQGVNTIYF

abundance: .
v_gene: TRBV3-1/TRBV3-2
d_gene: .
j_gene: TRBJ2-7
CDR3nt: TGTGCCAGCAGCCTCGGTTCCGACGAGCAGTACTTC
CDR3aa: CASSLGSDEQYF

abundance: .
v_gene: TRBV6-2/TRBV6-3
d_gene: .
j_gene: TRBJ1-5
CDR3nt: TGTGCCAGCAGTTTTCCGGGCCGGGGATTCAGCCAGCCCCAGCATTTT
CDR3aa: CASSFPGRGFSQPQHF

abundance: .
v_gene: TRBV7-9
d_gene: TRBD2
j_gene: TRBJ2-7
CDR3nt: TGTGCCAGCAGCTCCCGGACTAGCGGGAGAGTGTACGAGCAGTACTTC
CDR3aa: CASSSRTSGRVYEQYF

abundance: .
v_gene: TRBV6-5
d_gene: .
j_gene: TRBJ2-3
CDR3nt: TGTGCCAGCAGTTCACCATCGGGGGGCACAGATACGCAGTATTTT
CDR3aa: CASSSPSGGTDTQYF

abundance: .
v_gene: TRBV24-1
d_gene: TRBD1
j_gene: TRBJ1-2
CDR3nt: TGTGCCACCAGTGACGCAGGACAGGGCTATGGCTACACCTTC
CDR3aa: CATSDAGQGYGYTF

abundance: .
v_gene: TRBV10-1
d_gene: .
j_gene: TRBJ1-1
CDR3nt: TGCGCCAGCAGTGACTCGGTGAACACTGAAGCTTTCTTT
CDR3aa: CASSDSVNTEAFF

abundance: .
v_gene: TRBV28
d_gene: .
j_gene: TRBJ1-6
CDR3nt: TGTGCCAGCAGTCCCCTAGGAGGGATCGGTGGATCACCCCTCCACTTT
CDR3aa: CASSPLGGIGGSPLHF

abundance: .
v_gene: TRBV2
d_gene: TRBD2
j_gene: TRBJ2-1
CDR3nt: TGTGCCAGCAGTCAACCGTCGACTAGCGGGAGTAACAATGAGCAGTTCTTC
CDR3aa: CASSQPSTSGSNNEQFF

abundance: .
v_gene: TRBV10-3
d_gene: .
j_gene: TRBJ2-2
CDR3nt: TGTGCCATCAGTGACCGGGGGAACACCGGGGAGCTGTTTTTT
CDR3aa: CAISDRGNTGELFF

abundance: .
v_gene: TRBV27
d_gene: .
j_gene: TRBJ2-7
CDR3nt: TGTGCCAGCAGTTTAAATGGTCAGGGGTACTACGAGCAGTACTTC
CDR3aa: CASSLNGQGYYEQYF

abundance: once
v_gene: TRBV2
d_gene: .
j_gene: TRBJ1-2
CDR3nt: TGTGCCAGCAGCGCCAGGGCAGGGGTCTATGGCTACACCTTC
CDR3aa: CASSARAGVYGYTF

abundance: .
v_gene: TRBV25-1
d_gene: TRBD2
j_gene: TRBJ2-5
CDR3nt: TGTGCCAGCAGTGCCAGAGGGGCGGGAGGGGAGACCCAGTACTTC
CDR3aa: CASSARGAGGETQYF

abundance: .
v_gene: TRBV30
d_gene: TRBD1
j_gene: TRBJ1-1
CDR3nt: TGTGCCTGGAGTGTAGGGGGCAGTACTGAAGCTTTCTTT
CDR3aa: CAWSVGGSTEAFF

abundance: .
v_gene: TRBV28
d_gene: TRBD1
j_gene: TRBJ2-5
CDR3nt: TGTGCCAGCAGTTTCGGAGACAGGGCACAAGAGACCCAGTACTTC
CDR3aa: CASSFGDRAQETQYF

abundance: few
v_gene: TRBV9
d_gene: .
j_gene: TRBJ1-1
CDR3nt: TGTGCCAGCAGCGGAAAAGCGCCTGAAGCTTTCTTT
CDR3aa: CASSGKAPEAFF

abundance: .
v_gene: TRBV28
d_gene: TRBD1
j_gene: TRBJ2-1
CDR3nt: TGTGCCAGCAGTTTATTCGGGACAGGGGAAGGTAGGCAGTTCTTC
CDR3aa: CASSLFGTGEGRQFF

abundance: once
v_gene: TRBV28
d_gene: .
j_gene: TRBJ1-5
CDR3nt: TGTGCCAGCAGGGGGCAGGGGACTACCTCTAATCAGCCCCAGCATTTT
CDR3aa: CASRGQGTTSNQPQHF

abundance: .
v_gene: TRBV6-5
d_gene: TRBD1
j_gene: TRBJ1-5
CDR3nt: TGTGCCAGCAGCCCCGGGACAGGGGATCGACAGCCCCAGCATTTT
CDR3aa: CASSPGTGDRQPQHF

abundance: .
v_gene: TRBV11-2
d_gene: TRBD1
j_gene: TRBJ1-6
CDR3nt: TGTGCCAGCAGCCCTACGACAGGGGTCAATTCACCCCTCCACTTT
CDR3aa: CASSPTTGVNSPLHF

abundance: .
v_gene: TRBV5-4
d_gene: .
j_gene: TRBJ1-2
CDR3nt: TGTGCCAGCAGCTCACAGATCAGGGGTGGCTACACCTTC
CDR3aa: CASSSQIRGGYTF

abundance: .
v_gene: TRBV10-3
d_gene: .
j_gene: TRBJ2-6
CDR3nt: TGTGCCATCACGGCGGTCAACTCTGGGGCCAACGTCCTGACTTTC
CDR3aa: CAITAVNSGANVLTF

abundance: few
v_gene: TRBV11-2
d_gene: .
j_gene: TRBJ2-7
CDR3nt: TGTGCCAGCAGCTCTGACAGGCAATCCTACGAGCAGTACTTC
CDR3aa: CASSSDRQSYEQYF

abundance: .
v_gene: TRBV11-1
d_gene: .
j_gene: TRBJ1-1
CDR3nt: TGTGCCAGCAGTCCGGCGGGAGAAAACACTGAAGCTTTCTTT
CDR3aa: CASSPAGENTEAFF

abundance: .
v_gene: TRBV28
d_gene: TRBD1
j_gene: TRBJ2-7
CDR3nt: TGTGCCATCGACCCGGGACAGGGCTCCTACGAGCAGTACTTC
CDR3aa: CAIDPGQGSYEQYF

abundance: .
v_gene: TRBV7-9
d_gene: TRBD2
j_gene: TRBJ2-1
CDR3nt: TGTGCCAGCAGTTTCTGGGTGGGACTAGCGGGAGTAGTCGAGCAGTTCTTC
CDR3aa: CASSFWVGLAGVVEQFF

abundance: once
v_gene: TRBV4-1
d_gene: .
j_gene: TRBJ2-2
CDR3nt: TGCGCCAGCAGCCCAACAGGGATTGCCGGGGAGCTGTTTTTT
CDR3aa: CASSPTGIAGELFF

abundance: .
v_gene: TRBV30
d_gene: .
j_gene: TRBJ1-5
CDR3nt: TGTGCCTGGAGTGAGATAGGGGATCAGCCCCAGCATTTT
CDR3aa: CAWSEIGDQPQHF

abundance: .
v_gene: TRBV7-2
d_gene: TRBD1
j_gene: TRBJ1-5
CDR3nt: TGTGCCAGCAGCTTAGGCTACCGGCAGGGGGTTGAGAAGCCCCAGCATTTT
CDR3aa: CASSLGYRQGVEKPQHF

abundance: .
v_gene: TRBV18
d_gene: TRBD1
j_gene: TRBJ2-1
CDR3nt: TGTGCCAGCTCAGCCTTACAGGGGATCGGTGAGCAGTTCTTC
CDR3aa: CASSALQGIGEQFF

abundance: .
v_gene: TRBV2
d_gene: .
j_gene: TRBJ1-5
CDR3nt: TGTGCCAGCAGTGACAGGGCGTCCGCTAATAGCAATCAGCCCCAGCATTTT
CDR3aa: CASSDRASANSNQPQHF

abundance: .
v_gene: TRBV27
d_gene: TRBD1
j_gene: TRBJ1-5
CDR3nt: TGTGCCAGCAGTTTTGGGGACAGGAGAAATCAGCCCCAGCATTTT
CDR3aa: CASSFGDRRNQPQHF

abundance: .
v_gene: TRBV5-6
d_gene: .
j_gene: TRBJ1-5
CDR3nt: TGTGCCAGCAGCTTGGCAGGGTCCTGGCCCCAGCATTTT
CDR3aa: CASSLAGSWPQHF

abundance: few
v_gene: TRBV2
d_gene: TRBD1
j_gene: TRBJ2-1
CDR3nt: TGTGCCAGCAGTTTGACAGGGGCAGGGCGCCCGAGCTCCTACAATGAGCAGTTCTTC
CDR3aa: CASSLTGAGRPSSYNEQFF

abundance: .
v_gene: TRBV9
d_gene: .
j_gene: TRBJ2-5
CDR3nt: TGTGCCAGCAGCCCCGTGGGTAGCGGAGAGACCCAGTACTTC
CDR3aa: CASSPVGSGETQYF